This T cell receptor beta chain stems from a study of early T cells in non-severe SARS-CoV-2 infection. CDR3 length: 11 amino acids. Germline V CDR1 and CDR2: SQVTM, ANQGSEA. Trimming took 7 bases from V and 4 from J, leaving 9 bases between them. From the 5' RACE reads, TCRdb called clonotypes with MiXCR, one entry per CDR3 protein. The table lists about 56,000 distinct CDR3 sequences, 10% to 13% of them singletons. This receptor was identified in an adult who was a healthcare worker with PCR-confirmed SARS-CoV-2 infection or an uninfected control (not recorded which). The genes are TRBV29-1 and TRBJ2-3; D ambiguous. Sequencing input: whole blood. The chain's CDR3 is CSGRLADTQYF. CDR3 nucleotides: TGCAGCGGTCGACTGGCAGATACGCAGTATTTT.